This TCR beta chain was captured in a study of blood T cell repertoires in COVID-19. Study-wide background: The origin of the acute and convalescent COVID-19 samples was the United States, Italy and Spain. The cDNA or gDNA used as material had been derived from T cells, B-cell-depleted T cells, or PBMCs.

Patients at the Seattle site were enrolled during active infection and followed longitudinally. The protocol was immunoSEQ multiplex PCR, while the TCRdb copy is restricted to in-frame clones and leaves out a portion. Of under 250,000 clones listed, around nine tenths are singletons. The germline V gene has CDR1 MDHEN and CDR2 SYDVKM. The CDR3 is 15 amino acids. The V gene end was trimmed by 6 bases and the J gene end by 0 bases; junction bases not matched to a gene: 5. Material: peripheral blood. The sequence derives from a man between 60 and 75 years old with COVID-19, enrolled during active disease. This chain connects TRBV28 to TRBJ1-2, with 9 nucleotides matching TRBD1. The CDR3: CASSPRTGANYGYTF. The CDR3 DNA reads TGTGCCAGCAGCCCCCGGACAGGGGCTAACTATGGCTACACCTTC.